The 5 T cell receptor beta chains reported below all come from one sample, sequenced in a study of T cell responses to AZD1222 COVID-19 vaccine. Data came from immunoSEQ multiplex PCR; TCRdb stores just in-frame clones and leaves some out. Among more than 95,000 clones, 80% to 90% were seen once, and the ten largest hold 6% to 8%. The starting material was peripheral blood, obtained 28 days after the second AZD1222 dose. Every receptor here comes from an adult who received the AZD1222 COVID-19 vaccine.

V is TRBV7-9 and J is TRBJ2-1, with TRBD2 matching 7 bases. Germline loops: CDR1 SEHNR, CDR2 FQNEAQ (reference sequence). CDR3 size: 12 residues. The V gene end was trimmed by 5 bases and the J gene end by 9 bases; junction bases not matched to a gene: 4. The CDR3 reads CASSPLASEQFF. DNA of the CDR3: TGTGCCAGCAGCCCACTAGCGAGTGAGCAGTTCTTC.

CDR3 in amino acids: CASSLGLAGGTGELFF. CDR3 DNA sequence: TGCGCCAGCAGCTTGGGACTAGCGGGCGGCACCGGGGAGCTGTTTTTT. This chain connects TRBV5-1 to TRBJ2-2; 10 bases fit TRBD2. There are 16 residues in the CDR3. V shed 0 bases, J shed 4 bases, and the junction held 3 bases outside the gene matches. Germline V gene data show CDR1 as SGHRS and CDR2 as YFSETQ.

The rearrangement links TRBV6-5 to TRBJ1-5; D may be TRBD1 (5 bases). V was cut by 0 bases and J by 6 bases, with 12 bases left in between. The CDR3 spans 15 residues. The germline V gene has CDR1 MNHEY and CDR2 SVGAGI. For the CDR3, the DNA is TGTGCCAGCAGTTACTCGGGCAGGGCGGGTCAGCCCCAGCATTTT. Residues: CASSYSGRAGQPQHF.

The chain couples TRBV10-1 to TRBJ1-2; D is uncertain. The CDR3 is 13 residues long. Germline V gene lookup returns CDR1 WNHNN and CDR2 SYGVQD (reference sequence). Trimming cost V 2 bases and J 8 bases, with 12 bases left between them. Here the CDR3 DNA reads TGCGCCAGCAGTGAGCTAACTACCGGCGGCTACACCTTC. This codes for CASSELTTGGYTF.

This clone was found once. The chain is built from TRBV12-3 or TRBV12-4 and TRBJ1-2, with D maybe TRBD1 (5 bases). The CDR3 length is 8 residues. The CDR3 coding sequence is TGTTCTACAGGCCCCTACACCTTC. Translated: CSTGPYTF.